Below are 8 T cell receptor beta chains sequenced from a single sample in a study of cytomegalovirus exposure and HLA in healthy donors. PCR primers comprised 60 Vbeta and 13 Jbeta primers. Measured with immunoSEQ multiplex PCR; TCRdb has only the in-frame clones, and not every one. Of 140,000 or so clones listed, approximately 68% are singletons. The sample consisted of PBMCs. The receptor set was obtained from a man aged 35 to 55 in good health and CMV-seronegative.

The chain is built from TRBV7-9 and TRBJ2-5; 7 positions agree with TRBD1. Looked up from germline, CDR1 is SEHNR and CDR2 is FQNEAQ (reference sequence). The CDR3 totals 15 residues. Trimming at V came to 4 bases and at J to 1 base, leaving 6 bases not matched to a gene. CDR3 loop: CASSSPWTGQETQYF. Here the CDR3 DNA reads TGTGCCAGCAGCTCACCGTGGACAGGCCAAGAGACCCAGTACTTC.

The chain recombines TRBV2 with TRBJ2-7; D uncertain. Per the germline V gene, CDR1 is SNHLY and CDR2 is FYNNEI. With 7 bases removed from V and 1 base from J, the gap between germline ends came to 8 bases. The CDR3 extends over 12 amino acids. CDR3 DNA: TGTGCCAGCACGGAACAGTCCTACGAGCAGTACTTC. This translates into CASTEQSYEQYF.

Concerning this clone: Other DNA sequences of this sample code for an identical CDR3. The rearrangement joins TRBV28 to TRBJ2-1; 8 positions match TRBD2. This CDR3 is built from 15 residues. The V gene end was trimmed by 6 bases and the J gene end by 0 bases; junction bases not matched to a gene: 4. CDR1 is MDHEN and CDR2 is SYDVKM in the germline V gene. DNA for the CDR3: TGTGCCAGCAGCTCGGGGGGGAGCTCCTACAATGAGCAGTTCTTC. Its translation is CASSSGGSSYNEQFF.

This clone turned up a few times. The rearrangement uses TRBV5-6 and TRBJ1-2; tentative D call: TRBD1 (6 bases). Trimming stripped 3 bases from V and 4 bases from J, with 10 bases between. Germline values: CDR1 SGHDT, CDR2 YYEEEE. This CDR3 contains 13 residues. This chain's CDR3 is CASSSGQTYGYTF. For the CDR3, the DNA is TGTGCCAGCAGCTCAGGACAGACCTATGGCTACACCTTC. The variable domain in full, completed from reference TRBV5-6 and TRBJ1-2, reads DAGVTQSPTHLIKTRGQQVTLRCSPKSGHDTVSWYQQALGQGPQFIFQYYEEEERQRGNFPDRFSGHQFPNYSSELNVNALLLGDSALYLCASSSGQTYGYTFGSGTRLTVV.

This clone turned up a few times. This chain joins TRBV6-5 and TRBJ2-1; perhaps TRBD2 as D (5 bases). V dropped 3 bases and J dropped 5 bases, with 14 bases sitting between them. CDR1 is MNHEY and CDR2 is SVGAGI in the germline V gene. The CDR3 extends over 15 amino acids. The CDR3 DNA sequence: TGTGCCAGCAGTTATCGTGACTACCAAGACAATGAGCAGTTCTTC. Translation: CASSYRDYQDNEQFF.

This clone showed up just once. This chain connects TRBV28 to TRBJ1-2; D possibly corresponds to TRBD1 (5 bases). V lost 8 bases to trimming and J lost 4 bases, with 17 bases between them. Germline-derived CDR1 and CDR2 are MDHEN and SYDVKM. The CDR3 is 14 residues long. CDR3 region: CASSGAGIGYGYTF. As DNA, the CDR3 is TGTGCCAGCTCCGGAGCAGGGATCGGCTATGGCTACACCTTC.

A few counts support this clone. The chain combines TRBV30 with TRBJ2-3, with D uncertain. This CDR3 contains 12 residues. V lost 3 bases and J 4 bases, leaving 8 bases between the germline ends. CDR1 GTSNPN and CDR2 SVGIG come from the germline V gene (reference sequence). The CDR3 region is CAWRAIPDTQYF. For the CDR3, the DNA is TGTGCCTGGAGAGCTATCCCAGATACGCAGTATTTT.

In its sample, this clone was seen a few times. The CDR3 protein is CAAHSGRATDTQYF. Here the CDR3 DNA reads TGTGCCGCCCATAGCGGGAGGGCTACAGATACGCAGTATTTT. The chain joins TRBV10-3 to TRBJ2-3, with 11 bases fitting TRBD2. V shed 11 bases and J 3 bases; nucleotides not matched to a gene: 7. The CDR3 loop spans 14 amino acids. From germline, CDR1 is ENHRY and CDR2 SYGVKD.